This T cell receptor (beta chain) was obtained from a study of blood T cell repertoires in COVID-19. Study at large: Researchers got acute and convalescent COVID-19 samples from the United States, Italy and Spain. T cells, B-cell-depleted T cells, or PBMCs provided the cDNA or gDNA that served as material.

The CDR3 runs to 13 residues. As originally analysed: Reference gene primer amplification gave estimated nucleated cell counts. This table comes from immunoSEQ multiplex PCR, and its TCRdb copy is limited to in-frame clones, with some not included. The DNA gave D and trimming, while V, J and clone size come from that table. This table holds about 120,000 clones, more than 75% found once. The sequence derives from a woman between 45 and 60 years old with acute or convalescent COVID-19. Sequencing input: peripheral blood. The chain recombines TRBV21-1 with TRBJ2-7; no check of the table's D call, TRBD1, against the DNA was made. TRBV21-1 is assigned pseudogene status. This chain's CDR3 is CASSRDSSYEQYF. The CDR3 DNA sequence: TGTGCCAGCAGTAGGGACAGCTCCTACGAGCAGTACTTC.